This passage covers 5 T cell receptor beta chains from one sample sequenced in a study of tumor-infiltrating lymphocytes in primary liver carcinoma. The study co-extracted DNA and RNA from around 20-30 mg of unsorted bulk tissue. From about 0.45 ug total RNA, TCR beta cDNA was generated with a primer in the constant region. Investigators got TCR beta libraries out of three nested multiplex PCR rounds, done with slightly modified ARM-PCR. The two initial PCR rounds, roughly 11 cycles each, used TRBV1-TRBV30 forward and C-beta reverse primers. TCRdb used MiXCR to reprocess the multiplex PCR reads, holding one entry per CDR3 protein. The data show approximately 92,000 distinct CDR3 sequences, with around 63% seen just once and roughly 10% held by the top ten. The sequenced sample was liver tumor tissue from sampling region 5. Subset of the sample: tumor region T5, tumor centre. The receptors come from a woman aged 60-70 years with primary liver carcinoma and hepatitis B virus infection.

With regard to this clonotype: The junction shows a germline mismatch at one end, possibly a read error. The chain links TRBV28 to TRBJ1-1; tentative D call: TRBD1 (5 bases). This CDR3 is built from 13 residues. Germline V gene sequence: CDR1 MDHEN, CDR2 SYDVKM. This CDR3 is CATLTVINTEVFF. In DNA form, the CDR3 reads TGTGCCACCTTGACAGTCATAAACACTGAAGTTTTCTTT.

This clonotype was recorded once. The V gene is TRBV11-2, the J gene TRBJ2-1, with 7 bases fitting TRBD1. The CDR3 has 16 residues. Trimming cost V 2 bases and J 3 bases; bases outside gene matches: 7. In germline, CDR1 is SGHAT, CDR2 FQNNGV. CDR3 loop: CASSLPGQRFYNEQFF. DNA for the CDR3: TGTGCCAGCAGCTTACCGGGACAGAGATTCTACAATGAGCAGTTCTTC.

Turning to this clonotype: This clone may be a read error of a much larger clone one base away. V is TRBV5-1 and J is TRBJ1-6; D remains unclear. V lost 0 bases to trimming and J lost 12 bases, with 4 bases between them. The CDR3 extends over 11 amino acids. The V gene's germline CDR1 is SGHRS and CDR2 YFSETQ. The CDR3 DNA reads TGCGCCAGCAGCTTGGACAGACCCCTCCACTTT. Residues: CASSLDRPLHF.

Note on this clonotype: One junction end does not reproduce the germline sequence, and a read error may be involved. The chain combines TRBV30 with TRBJ2-3; 9 bases align to TRBD2. From germline, CDR1 is GTSNPN and CDR2 SVGIG (reference sequence). CDR3 length: 15 amino acids. The CDR3 DNA follows: TGCGCCTGGACTGTGGGTAGCGGGAGATCAGATACGCAGTATTTT. It codes for CAWTVGSGRSDTQYF.

With respect to this clonotype: Compared with germline, one end of the junction differs, possibly owing to a read error. The rearrangement joins TRBV6-5 to TRBJ2-5; 8 nucleotides line up with TRBD1. The CDR3 runs to 16 residues. The V gene's germline CDR1 is MNHEY and CDR2 SVGAGI. The CDR3, as DNA: TGTGCCACCAGTTCCCCCGGGCAGGGGGCCCATCGAACCCAGTACTTC. This encodes CATSSPGQGAHRTQYF.